The clone carrying this TCR beta chain was picked up one time. Its antigen is as yet unknown. The V gene's germline CDR1 is MNHEY and CDR2 SMNVEV (reference sequence). Trimming removed 3 bases from V and 3 bases from J, with 12 bases in between. This CDR3 region has 15 residues. Libraries were prepared by immunoSEQ multiplex PCR; TCRdb keeps only in-frame clonotypes and omits some of them. The sample includes approximately 80,000 clones, approximately 91% seen only once; the top ten take roughly 0.32%. The entry originates in a study of graft-versus-host responses after intestinal transplantation. Study-wide results and caveats: In recipient marrow, GvH clones were found, and some appeared first in ileum or blood. Allograft graft-versus-host to host-versus-graft clonal ratios ran high in patients with graft-donor T cell macrochimerism.

The TCR originated in a human donor who received an intestinal transplant. The sample in question was unstimulated CD4+ T cells sorted from spleen or lymph node cells, obtained before intestinal transplant. The genes are TRBV27 and TRBJ1-5, with a possible D match to TRBD1 (6 bases). This CDR3 reads CASSFSTGPNQPQHF. The CDR3 DNA sequence: TGTGCCAGCAGTTTCTCAACAGGGCCCAATCAGCCCCAGCATTTT.